The 17 T cell receptor beta chains given below trace back to one sample, sequenced in a study of blood T cells in healthy people across ages. Next came a second PCR, run for about 6 to 12 cycles, which used a sample-barcoded 5' primer along with a J-beta primer mix. TCRdb analysed the 5' RACE reads with MiXCR anew, one entry per CDR3 protein. The sample carries 980,000 or so distinct CDR3 sequences, around 49% recorded once. The sample was blood. The source of these receptors is a man aged 25 to 40 in good health.

V gene TRBV5-1 combines with J gene TRBJ2-3; 12 bases match TRBD2. Germline CDR1 SGHRS, CDR2 YFSETQ. Losses at the gene ends were 4 bases for V and 2 bases for J; bases not matched to a gene: 8. This CDR3 comprises 17 residues. The CDR3 bases are TGCGCCAGCAGCGAACAACTAGCGGGGGGATTCACAGATACGCAGTATTTT. Residues: CASSEQLAGGFTDTQYF.

In this sample, this clonotype turned up a few times. The chain uses TRBV3-1 and TRBJ2-7, with 7 positions matching TRBD1. The V gene end was trimmed by 0 bases and the J gene end by 4 bases; junction bases not matched to a gene: 6. From germline, CDR1 is LGHDT and CDR2 YNNKEL (reference sequence). This CDR3 has 15 amino acids. CDR3 DNA: TGTGCCAGCAGCCAAGATTATCACAGGGGATACGAGCAGTACTTC. Amino acids: CASSQDYHRGYEQYF.

For this clonotype: At one boundary the junction diverges from the germline segment, which might be a read error. This chain uses TRBV6-5 with TRBJ2-3; 7 nucleotides agree with TRBD2. The length of the CDR3 is 15 residues. The germline gives CDR1 MNHEY, CDR2 SVGAGI. The CDR3 loop reads CACSYSTLAKYTQYF. The CDR3 nucleotides are TGTGCCTGCAGTTACTCGACACTAGCGAAGTATACGCAGTATTTT.

Written as DNA, the CDR3 is TGTGCCAGCAGCTTGAGGCATGGGGAGGGGGTCCTAGAAGAGCAGTTCTTC. The encoded protein is CASSLRHGEGVLEEQFF. The rearrangement joins TRBV5-6 to TRBJ2-1, with TRBD2 as a possible D gene (7 bases). Germline CDR1 reads SGHDT; CDR2 reads YYEEEE. Trimming cost V 1 base and J 10 bases, with 24 bases left between them. This CDR3 comprises 17 residues.

The rearrangement joins TRBV7-2 to TRBJ2-1; no firm D call. CDR3 size: 11 residues. V was shortened by 7 bases and J by 5 bases, with 6 bases between the two germline ends. Per germline, CDR1 SGHTA and CDR2 FQGNSA. In nucleotides, the CDR3 is TGTGCCAGCACCGATAACAATGAGCAGTTCTTC. Translation: CASTDNNEQFF. The full variable domain, completed using reference TRBV7-2 and TRBJ2-1, is GAGVSQSPSNKVTEKGKDVELRCDPISGHTALYWYRQSLGQGLEFLIYFQGNSAPDKSGLPSDRFSAERTGGSVSTLTIQRTQQEDSAVYLCASTDNNEQFFGPGTRLTVL.

This CDR3 reads CSARDTPGNTGELFF. CDR3 nucleotides: TGCAGTGCTAGAGATACCCCAGGGAACACCGGGGAGCTGTTTTTT. The gene calls are TRBV20-1 and TRBJ2-2; D uncertain. CDR1 is DFQATT, CDR2 SNEGSKA, per germline (reference sequence). This CDR3 is built from 15 residues. V was trimmed by 0 bases and J by 1 base, leaving 9 bases between them.

In its sample, this clonotype was seen a few times. Mismatch with germline at one junction end may stem from a read error. The chain links TRBV7-2 to TRBJ2-2, with 10 nucleotides matching TRBD2. Per the germline V gene, CDR1 is SGHTA and CDR2 is FQGNSA. The CDR3 contains 16 residues. CDR3 loop: CASSLAGVAITGELFF. The DNA for the CDR3 is TGTGCCAGCAGCCTAGCGGGGGTCGCGATCACCGGGGAGCTGTTTTTT.

V is TRBV7-9 and J is TRBJ1-2, with 7 bases identical to TRBD1. The ends lost 5 bases at V and 7 bases at J; junction bases unmatched: 19. The CDR3 spans 17 residues. Germline CDR1 is SEHNR and CDR2 is FQNEAQ (reference sequence). DNA of the CDR3: TGTGCCAGCAGCATGCTAAAACCGACAGGGAAGGGAGTTGGCTACACCTTC. Translation: CASSMLKPTGKGVGYTF.

This clonotype was detected ten times or more. The chain joins TRBV29-1 to TRBJ2-1, with 8 bases that match TRBD1. After removal of 7 bases from V and 5 bases from J, the junction contained 4 bases not matched to a gene. Germline values: CDR1 SQVTM, CDR2 ANQGSEA. The CDR3 has 12 residues. As DNA, the CDR3 is TGCAGCGATTCGACAGGGGACAATGAGCAGTTCTTC. It translates to CSDSTGDNEQFF.

The chain is built from TRBV7-2 and TRBJ2-3; 13 nucleotides agree with TRBD2. This CDR3 is built from 17 residues. Germline lookup yields CDR1 SGHTA and CDR2 FQGNSA. J was trimmed by 2 bases and V by 5 bases; bases with no gene match: 7. CDR3 DNA: TGTGCCAGCAGCGGCGGACTAGCGGGGGTCTACACAGATACGCAGTATTTT. As protein: CASSGGLAGVYTDTQYF.

The chain uses TRBV4-1 and TRBJ2-5, with 10 bases aligning to TRBD2. Unmatched junction bases numbered 15, after V lost 0 bases and J lost 11 bases. The CDR3 is 17 residues long. Germline V CDR1 and CDR2: MGHRA, YSYEKL. The CDR3 DNA reads as TGCGCCAGCAGCCAAGAAAGCGGGGGGGCCGCTGATAATGAGCAGTACTTC. Translating it yields CASSQESGGAADNEQYF.

The chain uses TRBV29-1 and TRBJ1-2; 7 nucleotides align to TRBD1. The V segment lost 6 bases and the J segment 0 bases; nucleotides outside the gene matches: 7. The CDR3 sequence is 14 residues long. Germline-derived CDR1 and CDR2 are SQVTM and ANQGSEA. CDR3 loop: CSVGRDSSNYGYTF. CDR3 bases: TGCAGCGTCGGACGGGACAGTTCTAACTATGGCTACACCTTC.

This chain joins TRBV2 and TRBJ2-7, with D possibly being TRBD1 or TRBD2 (5 bases each). CDR3 length: 13 residues. The V gene lost 11 bases and the J gene lost 0 bases, with 14 bases spanning the gap. The germline V gene has CDR1 SNHLY and CDR2 FYNNEI. The CDR3 protein is CARGSGSSYEQYF. For the CDR3, the DNA is TGTGCCCGAGGCTCAGGGAGCTCCTACGAGCAGTACTTC.

This clonotype was counted a few times. The chain uses TRBV4-2 and TRBJ2-1, with TRBD2 matching 10 bases. CDR3 length: 17 amino acids. The germline V gene encodes CDR1 LGHNA and CDR2 YNFKEQ. V lost 1 base and J lost 4; bases outside the gene matches: 7. The CDR3, as DNA: TGTGCCAGCAGCCAAGCTGGAGCGGGGGGGCCTTACAATGAGCAGTTCTTC. Translating gives CASSQAGAGGPYNEQFF.

The chain recombines TRBV20-1 with TRBJ2-4, with D uncertain. The V and J ends lost 4 bases and 7 bases respectively, with 5 bases between them. The CDR3 covers 10 residues. Germline V lookup: CDR1 DFQATT, CDR2 SNEGSKA (reference sequence). In DNA form, the CDR3 reads TGCAGTGCTAATGGGAACATTCAGTACTTC. This translates into CSANGNIQYF.

Comment on this clonotype: A junction boundary mismatches the germline segment, possibly from a read error. V gene TRBV7-7 combines with J gene TRBJ2-1; a weak D match, TRBD2 (6 bases). Germline loops: CDR1 SSHAT, CDR2 FNYEAQ (reference sequence). This CDR3 region has 15 residues. The CDR3 nucleotides are TGTGCTAGCAGCTTAGGCGGGACGTCGTTTGGGACCCAGTTCTTC. Translation gives CASSLGGTSFGTQFF.

This clonotype has just a few counts. The chain carries TRBV2 and TRBJ1-5, with no clear D. The V and J ends lost 7 bases and 4 bases respectively, with 11 bases between them. This CDR3 spans 13 amino acids. Per germline, CDR1 SNHLY and CDR2 FYNNEI. DNA for the CDR3: TGTGCCAGCAACCGAGAAGGGAATCAGCCCCAGCATTTT. It encodes CASNREGNQPQHF.